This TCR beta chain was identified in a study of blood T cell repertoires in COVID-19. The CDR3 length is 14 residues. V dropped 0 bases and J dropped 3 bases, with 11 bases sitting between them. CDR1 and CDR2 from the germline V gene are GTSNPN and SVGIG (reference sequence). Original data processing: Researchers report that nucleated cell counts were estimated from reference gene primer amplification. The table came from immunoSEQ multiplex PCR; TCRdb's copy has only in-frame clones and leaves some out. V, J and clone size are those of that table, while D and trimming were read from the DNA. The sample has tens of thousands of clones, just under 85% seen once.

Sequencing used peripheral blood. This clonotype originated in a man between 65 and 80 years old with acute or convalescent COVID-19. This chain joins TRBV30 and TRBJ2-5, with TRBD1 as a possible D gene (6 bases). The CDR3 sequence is CAWSVQGFKETQYF. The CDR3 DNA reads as TGTGCCTGGAGTGTACAGGGATTTAAAGAGACCCAGTACTTC.